These T cell receptor beta chains were read from a single sample in a study of T cell changes during pregnancy in multiple sclerosis. Generated by immunoSEQ multiplex PCR, the TCRdb table keeps only in-frame clones and is missing some. The sample lists about 72,000 clones, roughly 91% occurring once. Here the sequenced sample was peripheral blood, taken in the third trimester of pregnancy. The receptors derive from a female donor in good health, enrolled as a control in a pregnancy study. The CDR3 runs from the conserved cysteine through the conserved F or W. Fields, in order: J gene, V gene, clone size, D gene, CDR3 protein, CDR3 DNA. D genes are given only for firm matches. For some rows the clone size is stated as once, few or many, or as a class when expanded; others skip it.

>TRBJ1-2|TRBV10-3|once|NA
CAIKAGRGGYTF
TGTGCCATCAAAGCGGGGCGAGGTGGCTACACCTTC
>TRBJ2-3|TRBV4-3|once|TRBD1
CASSQDRSLAQYF
TGCGCCAGCAGTCAGGACAGGTCGTTAGCGCAGTATTTT
>TRBJ2-2|TRBV10-3|NA|NA
CAISVTTKTTGELFF
TGTGCCATCAGTGTGACAACCAAAACCACCGGGGAGCTGTTTTTT
>TRBJ1-1|TRBV6-5|NA|NA
CASRPGVNTEAFF
TGTGCCAGCAGGCCTGGAGTGAACACTGAAGCTTTCTTT
>TRBJ1-4|TRBV6-6|NA|NA
CASSYSKPEEKLFF
TGTGCCAGCAGTTACTCGAAGCCTGAAGAAAAACTGTTTTTT
>TRBJ2-3|TRBV2|once|TRBD2
CASRLTSGGPGHTDTQYF
TGTGCCAGCAGGTTGACTAGCGGGGGCCCTGGTCACACAGATACGCAGTATTTT
>TRBJ1-3|TRBV4-2|NA|NA
CASRQGFDTGGNTIYF
TGTGCCAGCAGACAAGGGTTCGACACAGGGGGAAACACCATATATTTT
>TRBJ2-3|TRBV4-2|NA|NA
CASSQVGGASTDTQYF
TGTGCCAGCAGCCAAGTGGGGGGTGCTAGCACAGATACGCAGTATTTT
>TRBJ1-2|TRBV18|NA|NA
CASSPTTENYGYTF
TGTGCCAGCTCACCAACGACAGAAAACTATGGCTACACCTTC
>TRBJ2-7|TRBV5-1|NA|TRBD2
CASSLSPTSGNEQYF
TGCGCCAGCAGCCTATCCCCGACTAGCGGGAACGAGCAGTACTTC
>TRBJ1-2|TRBV6-4|NA|TRBD1
CASSVDRAGGYTF
TGTGCCAGCAGTGTGGACAGGGCAGGTGGCTACACCTTC
>TRBJ2-7|TRBV29-1|once|TRBD1
CSVRITGAGYEQYF
TGCAGCGTGCGAATTACAGGGGCCGGGTACGAGCAGTACTTC
>TRBJ2-2|TRBV5-4|NA|NA
CASSSSGGELFF
TGTGCCAGCAGCTCGAGCGGGGGGGAGCTGTTTTTT
>TRBJ1-6|TRBV27|NA|NA
CASSSGQSGGSPLHF
TGTGCCAGCAGTTCGGGACAAAGTGGTGGATCACCCCTCCACTTT
>TRBJ2-5|TRBV5-1|NA|NA
CASSLAGVEETQYF
TGCGCCAGCAGCTTGGCAGGGGTGGAAGAGACCCAGTACTTC
>TRBJ1-2|TRBV19|NA|TRBD1
CASKTTGSGGYTF
TGTGCCAGTAAGACGACAGGGTCGGGTGGCTACACCTTC
>TRBJ1-2|TRBV5-4|NA|NA
CASSLRGSGYGYTF
TGTGCCAGCAGCTTGAGGGGATCGGGCTATGGCTACACCTTC
>TRBJ2-5|TRBV2|once|TRBD1
CASSDRGYETQYF
TGTGCCAGCAGCGACAGGGGTTATGAGACCCAGTACTTC
>TRBJ1-1|TRBV27|NA|NA
CASSLSGGPAFF
TGTGCCAGCAGTTTATCGGGGGGACCCGCATTCTTT
>TRBJ1-2|TRBV5-1|NA|TRBD1
CASAVGDRVNSVHGYTF
TGCGCCAGCGCGGTCGGAGACAGGGTGAATTCGGTACATGGCTACACCTTC
>TRBJ2-1|TRBV6-6|NA|TRBD1
CASSSSGTGGDEQFF
TGTGCCAGCAGTTCATCCGGGACAGGGGGCGATGAGCAGTTCTTC
>TRBJ2-7|TRBV4-3|NA|TRBD2
CASSQDSASGISSYEQYF
TGCGCCAGCAGCCAAGATTCGGCTAGCGGGATCTCCTCCTACGAGCAGTACTTC